This T cell receptor (beta chain) was documented in a study of blood T cell repertoires in COVID-19. The assay was immunoSEQ multiplex PCR, and TCRdb's table has in-frame clones only and misses some. The data hold roughly 150,000 clones, with more than 70% observed a single time. The germline V gene has CDR1 SGHKS and CDR2 YYEKEE (reference sequence). The CDR3 runs 17 residues. V was clipped by 2 bases and J by 0 bases, with 12 bases between them. The sequencing sample was made of peripheral blood. The gene calls are TRBV5-5 and TRBJ1-6; the D gene is possibly TRBD1 (6 bases). The clonotype was recovered from a woman older than 75 with active or convalescent COVID-19. CDR3 residues: CASSLVQGFSYNSPLHF. CDR3 in DNA: TGTGCCAGCAGCTTAGTACAGGGATTCTCCTATAATTCACCCCTCCACTTT.